These T cell receptor beta chains were read from a single sample in a study of T-cell memory formation after mild COVID-19. TCRdb re-analysed the 5' RACE reads in MiXCR, keeping a single row per CDR3 protein. The table includes roughly 500,000 distinct CDR3 sequences, about a fifth detected once. Source material: PBMCs or a T cell subset sorted from them (not recorded which). The receptors were gathered from an adult woman who had mild COVID-19 (a few samples of this study predate the infection). Cell type and time point are not known. CDR3s include the opening cysteine and the closing phenylalanine or tryptophan. Fields, in order: CDR3 length, J gene, V gene, CDR3 protein.

>15|TRBJ2-7|TRBV2
CASSEGTGIGNEQYF
>13|TRBJ2-7|TRBV29-1
CSVVRRGAYEQYF
>17|TRBJ2-3|TRBV7-9
CASSSRLAAEITDTQYF
>16|TRBJ2-5|TRBV5-1
CASSEGLAGGQETQYF
>18|TRBJ2-3|TRBV5-8
CASSLANGPGLGTDTQYF
>11|TRBJ2-1|TRBV5-1
CASSSVGEQFF
>13|TRBJ1-5|TRBV7-3
CASSLTEDGPQHF
>16|TRBJ2-7|TRBV20-1
CSAGGLAEKLTYEQYF
>14|TRBJ1-6|TRBV15
CATSRVGIDSPLHF
>12|TRBJ2-1|TRBV4-3
CASSQPGTGQFF
>20|TRBJ2-5|TRBV4-3
CASSQDSYTTGGHFQETQYF
>12|TRBJ1-1|TRBV24-1
CATSAGNTEAFF
>14|TRBJ2-3|TRBV4-3
CASSHGSKADTQYF
>15|TRBJ2-7|TRBV7-2
CASGLLAGEYYEQYF
>14|TRBJ2-2|TRBV25-1
CASSDSSNTGELFF
>14|TRBJ2-7|TRBV19
CASSIPGRTYEQYF
>17|TRBJ2-7|TRBV4-2
CASSPSRIFDRVGEQYF
>14|TRBJ2-5|TRBV24-1
CATSDTRGAETQYF
>15|TRBJ2-6|TRBV12-3/TRBV12-4
CASSPLRAGANVLTF
>12|TRBJ2-1|TRBV30
CAWSGRGDEQFF
>13|TRBJ2-5|TRBV12-3/TRBV12-4
CASSKTGSETQYF
>17|TRBJ2-5|TRBV12-3/TRBV12-4
CASSLADSGIAGETQYF
>16|TRBJ2-2|TRBV27
CASRAGLAGQSGELFF
>16|TRBJ2-7|TRBV10-1
CASSESNGSRSYEQYF
>13|TRBJ2-7|TRBV24-1
CATSEAGRLEQYF
>17|TRBJ1-6|TRBV7-2
CASRLNSGTWMSTPLHF
>17|TRBJ2-1|TRBV5-1
CASSLAASGGGYNEQFF
>13|TRBJ1-1|TRBV7-3
CASSLTGYTEAFF
>17|TRBJ2-4|TRBV12-3/TRBV12-4
CASSLAAGGSAKNIQYF